Each of the 12 T cell receptor beta chains below was sequenced from the same sample in a study of control samples from healthy donors and cancer patients. Produced via immunoSEQ multiplex PCR; TCRdb's table is partial and in-frame only. The table has around 180,000 clones, 85% to 95% seen once; the top ten hold more than 1.1%. Sequencing was done on a sample of blood. The receptor set was obtained from a woman aged 18-35 years in good health.

The rearrangement uses TRBV5-8 and TRBJ2-7; 12 positions match TRBD1. This CDR3 spans 15 amino acids. J gave up 2 bases and V 0 bases, and 0 bases lay outside the gene matches. In germline, CDR1 is SGHTS, CDR2 YDEGEE. CDR3 in amino acids: CASSLGDRGPYEQYF. The CDR3 bases are TGTGCCAGCAGCTTGGGGGACAGGGGGCCCTACGAGCAGTACTTC.

Note on this clone: This CDR3 is also generated by other DNA sequences in the sample. The genes are TRBV5-1 and TRBJ2-5, with a tentative D call TRBD1 (5 bases). The V end lost 0 bases, the J end lost 5 bases, and 5 bases lay between the germline ends. Germline V CDR1 and CDR2: SGHRS, YFSETQ. The CDR3 loop spans 12 amino acids. CDR3 nucleotides: TGCGCCAGCAGCTTGGCAGGGGAGACCCAGTACTTC. Translating gives CASSLAGETQYF.

This rearrangement joins TRBV7-2 to TRBJ1-3; D not certain. The germline CDR1 and CDR2 sequences are SGHTA and FQGNSA. The CDR3 loop spans 16 amino acids. V lost 2 bases and J lost 1, with 12 bases in between. For the CDR3, the DNA is TGTGCCAGCAGCTTAATCGCGCCACCGTCTGGAAACACCATATATTTT. This codes for CASSLIAPPSGNTIYF.

This clone was observed a single time. This chain joins TRBV10-3 and TRBJ1-2; TRBD1 agrees at 8 bases. CDR3 length equals 15 residues. Germline V gene data show CDR1 as ENHRY and CDR2 as SYGVKD. V trimming: 2 bases; J trimming: 6 bases; junction bases outside the gene matches: 8. Here the CDR3 reads CAISEGLDRGHGYTF. CDR3 nucleotide sequence: TGTGCCATCAGTGAGGGTTTAGACAGGGGCCATGGCTACACCTTC.

This clone has a single count. The chain links TRBV10-3 to TRBJ2-1; D unresolved. This CDR3 is built from 12 residues. The germline V and J ends were trimmed by 1 base and 5 bases, with 3 bases remaining between them. The germline V gene has CDR1 ENHRY and CDR2 SYGVKD. The CDR3 sequence: CAISELNNEQFF. The CDR3 DNA follows: TGTGCCATCAGTGAGTTGAACAATGAGCAGTTCTTC.

J is TRBJ1-1 and V is TRBV5-1; 7 bases match TRBD1. Germline V gene lookup returns CDR1 SGHRS and CDR2 YFSETQ. Losses at the gene ends were 4 bases for V and 0 bases for J; bases not matched to a gene: 9. CDR3 size: 16 residues. CDR3 DNA: TGCGCCAGCAGCCCTTTGACAGGGAACATGAACACTGAAGCTTTCTTT. Translated, it gives CASSPLTGNMNTEAFF.

This chain's CDR3 is CASSYSAGTPHTEAFF. CDR3 in DNA: TGTGCCAGCAGTTACTCAGCCGGGACACCACACACTGAAGCTTTCTTT. V usage is TRBV6-5 and J usage is TRBJ1-1; possibly TRBD1 for D (6 bases). This CDR3 is built from 16 residues. CDR1 is MNHEY and CDR2 is SVGAGI in the germline V gene. With 0 bases removed from V and 3 bases from J, the gap between germline ends came to 14 bases.

This chain connects TRBV10-3 to TRBJ1-1; perhaps TRBD1 as D (5 bases). CDR1 and CDR2 (germline): ENHRY, SYGVKD. Deletions cut 3 bases from V and 7 bases from J, with 9 bases between. This CDR3 is 12 amino acids long. CDR3 loop: CAISEGDLEAFF. The CDR3, as DNA: TGTGCCATCAGTGAAGGGGATCTTGAAGCTTTCTTT.

The table lists this clone with a count of one. The chain couples TRBV15 to TRBJ1-1; D remains unclear. The ends were cut back, 5 bases at V and 8 bases at J, with 15 bases in the middle. CDR1 is LNHNV and CDR2 is YYDKDF in the germline V gene (reference sequence). This CDR3 has 13 residues. The CDR3 nucleotides read TGTGCCACCAGCGTAGAGATTCGGACCGAAGCTTTCTTT. Protein: CATSVEIRTEAFF.

V usage is TRBV2 and J usage is TRBJ2-2; maybe TRBD2 (6 bases). V was pared by 7 bases and J by 6 bases, with 12 bases between. Germline values: CDR1 SNHLY, CDR2 FYNNEI. The CDR3 loop spans 13 amino acids. CDR3 nucleotides: TGTGCCAGCAACTGGGGGGTCTCCGGGGAGCTGTTTTTT. This gives the protein CASNWGVSGELFF.

The genes are TRBV3-1 (or the pseudogene TRBV3-2) and TRBJ2-2; TRBD1 matches 7 bases. Germline V gene lookup returns CDR1 LGHDT and CDR2 YNNKEL (reference sequence). CDR3 length equals 15 residues. The J segment lost 5 bases and the V segment lost 1 base, leaving 4 bases of the junction unmatched. The CDR3 protein is CASSQAGTATGELFF. The CDR3 DNA reads as TGTGCCAGCAGCCAAGCCGGGACAGCTACCGGGGAGCTGTTTTTT.

V is TRBV4-1 and J is TRBJ2-6; D is uncertain. CDR1 and CDR2 from the germline V gene are MGHRA and YSYEKL. CDR3 size: 17 residues. Trimming pared 1 base from V and 0 bases from J, leaving 10 bases between. As DNA, the CDR3 is TGCGCCAGCAGCCAAGGAGTTTCGAGCTCTGGGGCCAACGTCCTGACTTTC. Protein sequence: CASSQGVSSSGANVLTF.